This T cell receptor (beta chain) came from a study of metastatic and nonmetastatic thyroid tumors. Patients were all untreated before their thyroid surgery. Trimming took 0 bases from V and 7 from J, leaving 21 bases between them. Germline values: CDR1 DFQATT, CDR2 SNEGSKA (reference sequence). The CDR3 has 16 residues. TCRdb reassembled clones from the PCR reads with MiXCR. Among about 26,000 clones listed, around 25% were seen once. The material sequenced was blood. The sequence was collected from a female donor with papillary thyroid cancer or a benign thyroid nodule (not recorded which). Some clones in this sample may be carry-over from other donors' samples. This chain uses TRBV20-1 with TRBJ2-5, with D uncertain. CDR3 coding DNA: TGCAGTGCTAGAGATTGGTCACTCGCCGATGGGGTGACCCAGTACTTC. Translating it yields CSARDWSLADGVTQYF.